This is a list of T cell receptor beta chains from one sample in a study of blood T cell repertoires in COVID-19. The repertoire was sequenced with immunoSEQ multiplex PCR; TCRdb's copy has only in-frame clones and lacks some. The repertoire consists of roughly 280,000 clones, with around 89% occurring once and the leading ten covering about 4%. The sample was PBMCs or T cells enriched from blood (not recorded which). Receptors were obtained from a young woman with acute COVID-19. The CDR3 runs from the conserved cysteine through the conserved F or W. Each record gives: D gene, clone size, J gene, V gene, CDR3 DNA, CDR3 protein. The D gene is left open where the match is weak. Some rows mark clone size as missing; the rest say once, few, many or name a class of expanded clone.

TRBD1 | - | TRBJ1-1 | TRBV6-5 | TGTGCCACTTACAGGGGCGCTGAAGCTTTCTTT | CATYRGAEAFF
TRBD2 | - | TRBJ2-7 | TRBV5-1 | TGCGCCAGCAGCTTGTATCTCGAGACTAGCGGGGTTACCTACGAGCAGTACTTC | CASSLYLETSGVTYEQYF
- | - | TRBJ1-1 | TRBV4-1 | TGCGCCAGCAGCCACCGTACAATGAACACTGAAGCTTTCTTT | CASSHRTMNTEAFF
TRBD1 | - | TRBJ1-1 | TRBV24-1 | TGTGCCACCAGTGACAACAGGGGGCGGGTCACTGAAGCTTTCTTT | CATSDNRGRVTEAFF
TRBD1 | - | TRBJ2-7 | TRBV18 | TGTGCCAGCTCACCCGGACAGGGGGCTTACGAGCAGTACTTC | CASSPGQGAYEQYF
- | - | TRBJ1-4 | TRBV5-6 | TGTGCCAGCAGCTCCCCGCGAGGGAGGGCAACTAATGAAAAACTGTTTTTT | CASSSPRGRATNEKLFF
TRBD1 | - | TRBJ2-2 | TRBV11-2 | TGTGCCAGCAGCTTAGTGCAGGGGGCCGTGACCGGGGAGCTGTTTTTT | CASSLVQGAVTGELFF
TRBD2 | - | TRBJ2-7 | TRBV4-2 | TGTGCCAGCAGCCAAATAGCGGGATCCTACGAGCAGTACTTC | CASSQIAGSYEQYF
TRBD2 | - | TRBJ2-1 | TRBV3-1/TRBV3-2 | TGTGCCAGCAGCCAAGACGTAGCGGGAGCCCATGAGCAGTTCTTC | CASSQDVAGAHEQFF
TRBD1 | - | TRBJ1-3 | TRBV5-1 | TGCGCCAGCAGCCCGACCGACAGGGCCGGAAACACCATATATTTT | CASSPTDRAGNTIYF
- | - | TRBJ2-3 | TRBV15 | TGTGCCACCAGCAGAGGCCCGGGAGATAGTGTGACAGATACGCAGTATTTT | CATSRGPGDSVTDTQYF
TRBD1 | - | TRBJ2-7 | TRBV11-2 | TGTGCCAGCAGCTTCGGAGACAGGGAGCTCGAGCAGTACTTC | CASSFGDRELEQYF
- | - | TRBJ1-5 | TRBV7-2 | TGTGCCAGCAGCCAGGGAGGGGACCTGGGGCAGCCCCAGCATTTT | CASSQGGDLGQPQHF
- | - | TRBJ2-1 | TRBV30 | TGTGCCTGGAGTCCCGGGATCAATGAGCAGTTCTTC | CAWSPGINEQFF
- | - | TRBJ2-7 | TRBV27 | TGTGCCAGCGCCCCCGGGGGTAGCGCGTCCTACGAGCAGTACTTC | CASAPGGSASYEQYF
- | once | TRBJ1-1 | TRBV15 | TGTGCCACCAGCAGAGTGATGACAGTCAACATGAACACTGAAGCTTTCTTT | CATSRVMTVNMNTEAFF
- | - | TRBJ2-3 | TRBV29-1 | TGCAGCTCCCATCGGGGGAGCACAGATACGCAGTATTTT | CSSHRGSTDTQYF
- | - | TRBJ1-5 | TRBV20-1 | TGCAGTGCTAGTGGGGCCAGCAATCAGCCCCAGCATTTT | CSASGASNQPQHF
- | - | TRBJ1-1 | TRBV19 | TGTGCCAGTAGTATATCCGGGGTGGTGAACACTGAAGCTTTCTTT | CASSISGVVNTEAFF
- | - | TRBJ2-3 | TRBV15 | TGTGCCACCAGTTTGTGGGAGAGCGCAGATACGCAGTATTTT | CATSLWESADTQYF
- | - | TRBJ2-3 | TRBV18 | TGTGCCAGCTCAGCCGGGACACCGGGCACCACAGATACGCAGTATTTT | CASSAGTPGTTDTQYF
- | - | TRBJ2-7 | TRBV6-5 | TGTGCCAGCAGCTCCACAGGGTTCGGCGAGCAGTACTTC | CASSSTGFGEQYF
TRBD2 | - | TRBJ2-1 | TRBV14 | TGTGCCAGCAGCCAAGAGGGCGGGACTAGCTTCTATGAGCAGTTCTTC | CASSQEGGTSFYEQFF
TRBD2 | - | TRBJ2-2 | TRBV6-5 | TGTGCCAGCACCCGGGGGGGGTTTGTCGGGGAGCTGTTTTTT | CASTRGGFVGELFF
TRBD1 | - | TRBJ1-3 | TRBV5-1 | TGCGCCAGCAGCTTGCAGGGGGCTGATGGAAACACCATATATTTT | CASSLQGADGNTIYF
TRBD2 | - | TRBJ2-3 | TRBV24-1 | TGTGCCACCAGTGATCCGATACTAGCGGATACGCAGTATTTT | CATSDPILADTQYF
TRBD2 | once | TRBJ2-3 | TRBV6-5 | TGTGCCAGCAGTTACGGAGGACTAGCGCTGGATACGCAGTATTTT | CASSYGGLALDTQYF
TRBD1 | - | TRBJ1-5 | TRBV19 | TGTGCCAGTAGTATACAGGGGGCGGTGGGCAATCAGCCCCAGCATTTT | CASSIQGAVGNQPQHF
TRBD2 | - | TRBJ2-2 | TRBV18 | TGTGCCAGCTCACCATATTCGGTAGCGGGAGGCACCGGGGAGCTGTTTTTT | CASSPYSVAGGTGELFF
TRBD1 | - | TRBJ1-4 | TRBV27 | TGTGCCAGCAGTATGACAGGGTTTGAAAAACTGTTTTTT | CASSMTGFEKLFF
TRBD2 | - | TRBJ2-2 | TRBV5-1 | TGCGCCAGCAGCTTTACTAGCGGGAGCTCCGGGGAGCTGTTTTTT | CASSFTSGSSGELFF
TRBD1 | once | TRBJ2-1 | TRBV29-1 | TGCAGCGTTGATCGGACAGGCAACAATGAGCAGTTCTTC | CSVDRTGNNEQFF
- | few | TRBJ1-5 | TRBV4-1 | TGCGCCAGCAGCCAAGTGTCCGGACAGATAGATCAGCCCCAGCATTTT | CASSQVSGQIDQPQHF
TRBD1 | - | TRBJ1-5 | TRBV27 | TGTGCCAGCAGGTACAGGGGGCTGGGCAATCAGCCCCAGCATTTT | CASRYRGLGNQPQHF
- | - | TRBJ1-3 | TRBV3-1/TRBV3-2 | TGTGCCAGCAGCCAAGATTCGGGTTCTGGAAACACCATATATTTT | CASSQDSGSGNTIYF
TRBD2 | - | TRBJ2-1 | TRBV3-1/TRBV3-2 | TGTGCCAGCAGCCAAGATCGGACTAGCGGGAGGGCCGGCGGAGAGCAGTTCTTC | CASSQDRTSGRAGGEQFF
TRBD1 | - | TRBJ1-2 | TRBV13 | TGTGCCAGCAGCTCGATTAGGAACTGGACGGAAGACAGGGTGTGGGCTAACTATGGCTACACCTTC | CASSSIRNWTEDRVWANYGYTF
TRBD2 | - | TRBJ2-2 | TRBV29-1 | TGCAGCGTTGTTGCGGGAGAAGGGGCCGGGGAGCTGTTTTTT | CSVVAGEGAGELFF
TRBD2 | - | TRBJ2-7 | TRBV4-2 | TGTGCCAGCAGCACCGGAAGCGGGGGCTCCTACGAGCAGTACTTC | CASSTGSGGSYEQYF
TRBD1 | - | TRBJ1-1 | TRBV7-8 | TGTGCCAGCAGCCGTCACCTCGACAGGGACGGGTGGGCGAACACTGAAGCTTTCTTT | CASSRHLDRDGWANTEAFF
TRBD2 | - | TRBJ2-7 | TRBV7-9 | TGTGCCAGCAGCTCCAGGGGTAGCGGGAGTTTGGGCGAGCAGTACTTC | CASSSRGSGSLGEQYF
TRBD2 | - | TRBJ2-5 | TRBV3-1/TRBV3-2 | TGTGCCAGCAACCTTGACGGGGGGAGTAAAGAGACCCAGTACTTC | CASNLDGGSKETQYF
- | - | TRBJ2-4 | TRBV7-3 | TGTGCCAGCAGCTTCCCTTATCCAGCAACGGGGAACATTCAGTACTTC | CASSFPYPATGNIQYF
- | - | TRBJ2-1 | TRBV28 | TGTGCCAGCAGTAGAATCGGCTCCTACAATGAGCAGTTCTTC | CASSRIGSYNEQFF
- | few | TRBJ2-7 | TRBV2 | TGTGCCAGCACACAATTGATTACCTACGAGCAGTACTTC | CASTQLITYEQYF
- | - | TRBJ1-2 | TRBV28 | TGTGCCAGCAGTTTAAGTTCAGGCGTCCCCCCAGCTGGGGGCTACACCTTC | CASSLSSGVPPAGGYTF
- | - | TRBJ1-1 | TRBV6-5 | TGTGCCAGCAGTTCCACGTCAGTTCTTTCCACTGAAGCTTTCTTT | CASSSTSVLSTEAFF
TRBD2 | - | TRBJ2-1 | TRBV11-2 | TGTGCCTCTACCCGAGGCGGGGGCTCCTACAATGAGCAGTTCTTC | CASTRGGGSYNEQFF
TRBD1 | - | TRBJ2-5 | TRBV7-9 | TGTGCCAGCAGGATTGGGACAGGGAGAGAGACCCAGTACTTC | CASRIGTGRETQYF
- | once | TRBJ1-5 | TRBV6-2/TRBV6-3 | TGTGCCAGCAGTTACGAGGGAAACAATCAGCCCCAGCATTTT | CASSYEGNNQPQHF
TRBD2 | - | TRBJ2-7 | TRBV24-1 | TGTGCCACCAGTGAGATCGGGACTAGCGGGATCGACGAGCAGTACTTC | CATSEIGTSGIDEQYF
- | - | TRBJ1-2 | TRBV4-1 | TGCGCCAGCAGCCAAGAGGCGGGCCAGAACTATGGCTACACCTTC | CASSQEAGQNYGYTF
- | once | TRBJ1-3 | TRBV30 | TGTGCCTGGAGTCTTTCTGGAAACACCATATATTTT | CAWSLSGNTIYF